A selection of T cell receptor beta chains follows, all from one sample in a study of blood T cell repertoires in COVID-19. Some clones are missing from TCRdb's copy, which holds only in-frame ones; the method was immunoSEQ multiplex PCR. The sample contains some 150,000 clones, about nine tenths of which appear only once. Sequenced sample: peripheral blood. The receptors originated from a woman aged 55-70 years who had recovered from COVID-19. Both conserved end residues are part of each CDR3. Fields, in order: V gene, J gene, CDR3 protein.

TRBV5-1	TRBJ1-3	CASSWGQGADTIYF
TRBV30	TRBJ2-3	CAWSVAFMTQYF
TRBV7-9	TRBJ1-1	CASSLLSYPDTEAFF
TRBV10-2	TRBJ2-5	CASSEWGAGGQETQYF
TRBV9	TRBJ1-2	CASSDQGSDYGYTF
TRBV5-1	TRBJ2-1	CASSLTGSNEQFF
TRBV3-1/TRBV3-2	TRBJ2-7	CASSSAVPGQGRPSYEQYF
TRBV5-1	TRBJ2-7	CASSKAQAYEQYF
TRBV19	TRBJ2-1	CATQGARYNEQFF
TRBV5-5	TRBJ2-1	CASSLVSGKTYNEQFF
TRBV6-5	TRBJ2-3	CASKSGGSTDTQYF
TRBV4-3	TRBJ1-5	CASSQETGGNQPQHF
TRBV10-2	TRBJ2-2	CASSGGTANTGELFF
TRBV19	TRBJ2-1	CASSIEGLAGRREQFF
TRBV6-5	TRBJ1-2	CASSTQGSNYGYTF
TRBV3-1/TRBV3-2	TRBJ1-2	CASSQRGTYGYTF
TRBV11-2	TRBJ1-4	CASRRPGGQGKLFF
TRBV3-1/TRBV3-2	TRBJ2-7	CASSQGQFYEQYF
TRBV29-1	TRBJ2-2	CSVRKATGTGATGELFF
TRBV2	TRBJ2-3	CASSEGRGLGGDTQYF
TRBV7-2	TRBJ2-5	CASSLAPGSETQYF
TRBV6-5	TRBJ1-2	CASSYTPQGPYGYTF
TRBV7-2	TRBJ2-1	CASSRSRYEQFF